The present entry profiles one T cell receptor (beta chain) with its context. No cognate antigen has been identified for it. Within one base of it there is no much larger clone, and no base qualities were kept. Measured from the cysteine to the phenylalanine, the CDR3 is 14 residues long. CDR3 DNA is the only sequence kept; it has 42 bases, read in frame from the first base. V sheds 1 base and J sheds 9 bases, leaving 13 bases between their ends. The germline V gene (reference sequence) sets CDR1 to LGHDT and CDR2 to YNNKEL. This sample was taken from a study of T-cell memory formation after mild COVID-19 (dated by TCRdb to 2020 to 2023). With respect to the entire study: TCR sequence clusters from the two donors were largely donor specific. T-cell clones expanding and contracting after mild COVID-19 in two donors were tracked by longitudinal TCRalpha and TCRbeta repertoire sequencing. The cohort comprised two young, previously healthy adult volunteers, one female and one male. General findings and caveats noted by the study authors: SARS-CoV-2 specificity was not confirmed for the second-wave clones peaking on day 37. Only a couple of mild cases were covered in the study, and larger cohorts including severe cases with pre-infection samples were considered necessary. Some responding clones were detected in pre-infection memory, which suggested that pre-existing cross-reactive memory T cells had joined the SARS-CoV-2 response. Contracting CD4+ clones turned up mainly in the CM and EM memory subsets, whereas EMRA was where CD8+ clones were enriched. From day 15 to 85, contracting clones showed balanced CD4/CD8 phenotypes, whereas a second wave of clones that expanded from day 15 to 37 leaned towards CD4+.

PBMCs were isolated by Ficoll-Paque density gradient centrifugation. TCRdb names Illumina NovaSeq 6000 as the instrument used. TCRalpha and TCRbeta cDNA libraries were built by 5'RACE with constant-segment primers, adding sample barcodes and unique molecular identifiers. Trizol reagent was used to extract RNA from every sample. Amplification of the libraries took two PCR steps, and the second step added a second sample barcode plus Illumina TruSeq adapters. Libraries were sequenced on an Illumina NovaSeq with 2 x 150 bp paired-end reads. The original pipeline was this. The reads were demultiplexed and collapsed into UMI-guided consensus sequences using migec v1.2.7. With mixcr v2.1.11, UMI consensuses were aligned to TRA and TRB V and J templates and assembled into clonotypes. Clonotypes were classified as expanded or contracted when called significant by both edgeR and NoisET, with noise models trained on biological replicates. edgeR calls used a false discovery rate-adjusted p below 0.01 and a log2 fold-change threshold of 1. As an exploratory analysis of dynamics, max-normalized trajectories of the 1000 most abundant clonotypes were examined with PCA combined with hierarchical clustering. The CD4 or CD8 phenotype of responding clones was assigned using the separately sequenced CD4+ and CD8+ repertoires. TCRdb reanalyzed the raw reads on its own, using fastp at Q25 for trimming and MiXCR for clone calling, and kept in-frame beta chains. Rows with a matching CDR3 protein are joined into one entry that keeps the most common DNA and genes. The authors' filters were not applied to this entry. A total of 85,000 to 130,000 distinct CDR3 sequences appear in this sample, about 17% of them only once. Of the sample, 28% is held by the ten largest clones.

The TCR comes from an adult woman who had mild COVID-19 (a few samples of this study predate the infection). The sample titles of this study are shuffled in the database, so cell type and time point are left out; the donor was told from shared clones. The chain uses TRBV3-1 and TRBJ2-1; the D segment cannot be called with confidence. The sample was PBMCs or a T cell subset sorted from them (not recorded which). The nucleotide sequence reads as follows: TGTGCCAGCAGCCAAGGGCCCTACGTCGGTGAGCAGTTCTTC. It encodes CASSQGPYVGEQFF.